The 29 T cell receptor beta chains listed next were all sequenced from one sample in a study of vaccination effects on CD4 cells after COVID-19. Within the ViraFEST assay, antigen-specific CD4+ T cells underwent expansion with viral peptide pools prior to sequencing. Subsequent to roughly 9 days of culture, CD4+ T cells were isolated. Two doses of BNT162b2 or mRNA-1273 vaccine were administered to participants. These TCRs' antigens remain unknown. Repertoires were generated with immunoSEQ multiplex PCR, while TCRdb's copy carries only in-frame clones and drops some. Found here are 29,000 or so clones, 74% of them singletons; the top ten hold 17%. This material consisted of CD4+ T cells from PBMCs cultured with HCoV-OC43 spike peptides, taken after COVID-19 vaccination. Subset in this sample: HCoV-OC43 spike overlapping peptide pool stimulation. The receptors were gathered from a human donor who received a COVID-19 vaccine.

V is TRBV30 and J is TRBJ1-3; 8 nucleotides line up with TRBD1. The CDR3 loop spans 13 amino acids. The junction had 2 bases not matched to a gene; V was cut back by 6 bases and J by 1 base. Germline lookup yields CDR1 GTSNPN and CDR2 SVGIG (reference sequence). CDR3 nucleotide sequence: TGTGCCTGCGACAGGGGATCTGGAAACACCATATATTTT. Translation: CACDRGSGNTIYF.

V and J are TRBV19 and TRBJ1-4, with no clear D. V was cut by 5 bases and J by 4 bases, with 11 bases left in between. Germline CDR1 reads LNHDA; CDR2 reads SQIVND (reference sequence). The length of the CDR3 is 14 residues. The CDR3 spells CASSLGSYNEKLFF. CDR3 bases: TGTGCCAGTAGTCTGGGCAGTTATAATGAAAAACTGTTTTTT. Full variable domain (remainder filled in from reference TRBV19 and TRBJ1-4): DGGITQSPKYLFRKEGQNVTLSCEQNLNHDAMYWYRQDPGQGLRLIYYSQIVNDFQKGDIAEGYSVSREKKESFPLTVTSAQKNPTAFYLCASSLGSYNEKLFFGSGTQLSVL.

This rearrangement joins TRBV27 to TRBJ2-1; D may be TRBD2 (7 bases). CDR1 and CDR2 (germline): MNHEY, SMNVEV (reference sequence). V gave up 4 bases and J gave up 4 bases, with 23 bases separating them. CDR3 length: 18 amino acids. The CDR3 protein is CASSSLDSRGPKYNEQFF. CDR3 coding DNA: TGTGCCAGCAGTTCCCTCGACTCGCGGGGGCCGAAGTACAATGAGCAGTTCTTC.

J is TRBJ2-7 and V is TRBV11-2; 7 bases map to TRBD1. The CDR3 runs 16 residues. The V gene's germline CDR1 is SGHAT and CDR2 FQNNGV. Germline trimming cut 5 bases from V and 2 bases from J; bases unmatched to any gene: 12. The CDR3 DNA is TGTGCCAGCAGCCCGCGAACATTCGGGACAGCCTACGAGCAGTACTTC. Translation: CASSPRTFGTAYEQYF.

The V call is TRBV7-2, the J call TRBJ2-1; tentative D call: TRBD1 (5 bases). The germline CDR1 and CDR2 sequences are SGHTA and FQGNSA. The CDR3 runs to 15 residues. V was clipped by 1 base and J by 2 bases, with 9 bases between them. The DNA of the CDR3 is TGTGCCAGCAGCTTAGTAGGGGAAACCTACAATGAGCAGTTCTTC. It codes for CASSLVGETYNEQFF.

This chain links TRBV2 with TRBJ1-5, with 10 bases aligning to TRBD1. This CDR3 has 14 amino acids. Germline V gene data show CDR1 as SNHLY and CDR2 as FYNNEI. V lost 10 bases to trimming and J lost 4 bases; unmatched junction nucleotides: 7. The CDR3 loop is CATQRTGGNQPQHF. In nucleotides, the CDR3 is TGTGCCACCCAGAGGACAGGGGGGAATCAGCCCCAGCATTTT.

The rearrangement uses TRBV12-3 or TRBV12-4 and TRBJ1-1; D not certain. CDR3 size: 13 residues. V shed 2 bases and J shed 4 bases, with 8 bases lying between them. In DNA form, the CDR3 reads TGTGCCAGCAGTTTAAAGGTTCGCACTGAAGCTTTCTTT. Translating gives CASSLKVRTEAFF.

This sequence joins TRBV3-1 (or the pseudogene TRBV3-2) and TRBJ2-2; D is uncertain. V gave up 1 base and J gave up 2 bases, with 5 bases separating them. Germline loops: CDR1 LGHDT, CDR2 YNNKEL (reference sequence). CDR3 size: 14 residues. As DNA, the CDR3 is TGTGCCAGCAGCCAAGTTGCTAACACCGGGGAGCTGTTTTTT. It encodes CASSQVANTGELFF.

This clone was counted a few times. The chain recombines TRBV4-1 with TRBJ1-3; tentative D call: TRBD1 (6 bases). Trimming pared 4 bases from V and 0 bases from J, leaving 13 bases between. The CDR3 consists of 16 residues. Germline values: CDR1 MGHRA, CDR2 YSYEKL. CDR3 sequence: CASSLGGGGSGNTIYF. DNA for the CDR3: TGCGCCAGCAGCCTAGGGGGGGGCGGCTCTGGAAACACCATATATTTT.

The V and J genes are TRBV10-3 and TRBJ2-7, with 11 nucleotides matching TRBD2. The germline CDR1 and CDR2 sequences are ENHRY and SYGVKD. Germline trimming cut 6 bases from V and 2 bases from J; bases unmatched to any gene: 9. This CDR3 contains 16 residues. CDR3 bases: TGTGCCATCAGCAACCTCGGACTAGCGGGTACCTACGAGCAGTACTTC. Encoded protein: CAISNLGLAGTYEQYF.

J is TRBJ1-1 and V is TRBV19, with D perhaps TRBD1 (5 bases). The CDR3 has 14 residues. Germline CDR1 and CDR2: LNHDA and SQIVND (reference sequence). Trimming took off 5 bases at V and 4 bases at J, with 14 bases between the two ends. In DNA form, the CDR3 reads TGTGCCAGTAGTTACGGGGGAAAGAGCACTGAAGCTTTCTTT. It is translated as CASSYGGKSTEAFF.

The chain joins TRBV5-5 to TRBJ1-6; D gene uncertain. Looked up from germline, CDR1 is SGHKS and CDR2 is YYEKEE (reference sequence). V lost 3 bases to trimming and J lost 0 bases, with 10 bases between them. This CDR3 region has 16 residues. The CDR3 loop reads CASSSGANSYNSPLHF. CDR3 bases: TGTGCCAGCAGCTCGGGCGCTAACTCCTATAATTCACCCCTCCACTTT.

The chain is built from TRBV28 and TRBJ2-7, with 12 positions matching TRBD2. CDR3 length: 14 amino acids. Germline-derived CDR1 and CDR2 are MDHEN and SYDVKM. V lost 8 bases, J lost 1 base, and 3 bases stayed unmatched. The CDR3 DNA reads TGTGCCAGCTCCGGGACTAGCGGGTCCTACGAGCAGTACTTC. This codes for CASSGTSGSYEQYF.

This clone was detected only a few times. The chain couples TRBV30 to TRBJ1-4; 8 nucleotides agree with TRBD1. This CDR3 has 16 amino acids. Looked up from germline, CDR1 is GTSNPN and CDR2 is SVGIG (reference sequence). V was clipped by 2 bases and J by 8 bases; unmatched bases: 13. The CDR3 loop is CAWSLFGAGGQEKLFF. The CDR3 DNA sequence: TGTGCCTGGAGTCTGTTTGGGGCAGGGGGCCAGGAAAAACTGTTTTTT.

V is TRBV25-1 and J is TRBJ2-1; TRBD2 matches at 11 bases. Germline V CDR1 and CDR2: MGHDK, SYGVNS. The CDR3 is 15 residues long. Trimming removed 6 bases from V and 7 bases from J; junction bases left unmatched: 8. DNA for the CDR3: TGTGCCAGCAGCAAAGCCGGGACTAGCGGAAATGAGCAGTTCTTC. Protein: CASSKAGTSGNEQFF.

This clone was observed a handful of times. This sequence joins TRBV3-1 (or the pseudogene TRBV3-2) and TRBJ1-2, with TRBD1 as a possible D gene (6 bases). Germline assignment: CDR1 LGHDT and CDR2 YNNKEL (reference sequence). With 0 bases removed from V and 6 bases from J, the gap between germline ends came to 11 bases. The CDR3 extends over 14 amino acids. CDR3 sequence reads: CASSQERRTDGYTF. CDR3 DNA: TGTGCCAGCAGCCAAGAGCGCAGGACAGATGGCTACACCTTC.

The rearrangement joins TRBV2 to TRBJ1-1, with TRBD1 as a possible D gene (5 bases). CDR1 and CDR2 from the germline V gene are SNHLY and FYNNEI. V gave up 4 bases and J gave up 4 bases, with 10 bases separating them. CDR3 length: 13 amino acids. The CDR3 DNA reads TGTGCCAGCAGTGCGGGGGAGGGCACTGAAGCTTTCTTT. Encoded protein: CASSAGEGTEAFF. Full variable domain (outside the CDR3, taken from reference TRBV2 and TRBJ1-1): EPEVTQTPSHQVTQMGQEVILRCVPISNHLYFYWYRQILGQKVEFLVSFYNNEISEKSEIFDDQFSVERPDGSNFTLKIRSTKLEDSAMYFCASSAGEGTEAFFGQGTRLTVV.

The rearrangement uses TRBV4-1 and TRBJ1-1, with 11 bases fitting TRBD1. The germline gives CDR1 MGHRA, CDR2 YSYEKL. CDR3 length: 16 residues. The trim removed 8 bases at V and 1 base at J, leaving 9 bases unmatched. The CDR3 sequence: CASGRTGGGKNTEAFF. The CDR3 nucleotides are TGCGCCAGCGGCCGGACAGGGGGCGGCAAGAACACTGAAGCTTTCTTT.

There are a few counts of this clone. The rearrangement links TRBV25-1 to TRBJ2-2; no clear D. The germline V gene has CDR1 MGHDK and CDR2 SYGVNS. The V gene lost 2 bases and the J gene lost 6 bases, with 7 bases spanning the gap. This CDR3 contains 13 residues. The CDR3 nucleotides read TGTGCCAGCAGTGAACCCGGGCCCGGGGAGCTGTTTTTT. It translates to CASSEPGPGELFF.

This chain joins TRBV30 and TRBJ1-3; a possible D gene is TRBD1 (6 bases). The germline V and J ends were trimmed by 5 bases and 4 bases, with 9 bases remaining between them. The CDR3 runs 12 residues. Germline values: CDR1 GTSNPN, CDR2 SVGIG (reference sequence). The CDR3 DNA follows: TGTGCCTGGGGGACATACGGAAACACCATATATTTT. Amino acids: CAWGTYGNTIYF.

This chain connects TRBV15 to TRBJ1-2; D is undetermined. Trimming stripped 6 bases from V and 0 bases from J, with 20 bases between. Germline lookup yields CDR1 LNHNV and CDR2 YYDKDF (reference sequence). This CDR3 has 17 residues. DNA of the CDR3: TGTGCCACCAGTGGGTTCGGAACAGTAAAAACTAACTATGGCTACACCTTC. Translation gives CATSGFGTVKTNYGYTF.

The chain links TRBV1 to TRBJ2-3. TRBV1 is reported as a pseudogene. There are 18 residues in the CDR3. DNA of the CDR3: TGCACCAGCAGCCTCAGACAGAGGTCTAGCACCAGCACAGATACGCAGTATTTT. Translated, it gives CTSSLRQRSSTSTDTQYF.

This chain joins TRBV7-2 and TRBJ1-5; D ambiguous. The CDR3 consists of 16 residues. The germline V gene has CDR1 SGHTA and CDR2 FQGNSA. Trimming removed 3 bases at V and 0 bases at J, with 12 bases between. The CDR3, as DNA: TGTGCCAGCAGCTTCAGAGGGTATACTAGCAATCAGCCCCAGCATTTT. This codes for CASSFRGYTSNQPQHF.

The chain carries TRBV5-1 and TRBJ2-3; D not certain. The CDR3 sequence is 20 residues long. The germline V gene encodes CDR1 SGHRS and CDR2 YFSETQ. With 0 bases removed from V and 0 bases from J, the gap between germline ends came to 23 bases. CDR3 region: CASSLGRPVLRSPSTDTQYF. CDR3 nucleotide sequence: TGCGCCAGCAGCTTGGGGCGGCCGGTACTCCGGTCTCCTAGCACAGATACGCAGTATTTT.

This clone has more than one count but fewer than ten. The chain employs TRBV5-4 and TRBJ1-6; the D gene is possibly TRBD1 (6 bases). CDR1 SGHNT and CDR2 YYREEE come from the germline V gene (reference sequence). The CDR3 has 18 residues. V shed 4 bases and J shed 6 bases, with 23 bases lying between them. DNA for the CDR3: TGTGCCAGCAGCCTCCAATCAATAACGACAGGTCTTAATTCACCCCTCCACTTT. It translates to CASSLQSITTGLNSPLHF. The variable domain in full, completed from reference TRBV5-4 and TRBJ1-6, reads ETGVTQSPTHLIKTRGQQVTLRCSSQSGHNTVSWYQQALGQGPQFIFQYYREEENGRGNFPPRFSGLQFPNYSSELNVNALELDDSALYLCASSLQSITTGLNSPLHFGNGTRLTVT.

V and J are TRBV6-7 and TRBJ2-1, with D possibly TRBD2 on 6 matching bases. TRBV6-7 carries the ORF label, with uncertain function. Between the trimmed V and J ends, which lost 4 bases and 0 bases, there was a span of 7 bases. CDR3 size: 14 residues. The CDR3 loop is CASSSGGSYNEQFF. The CDR3 nucleotides are TGTGCCAGCAGTTCCGGGGGCTCCTACAATGAGCAGTTCTTC.

Only one count was recorded for this clone. The chain recombines TRBV7-9 with TRBJ1-4; 7 bases agree with TRBD1. The germline V gene has CDR1 SEHNR and CDR2 FQNEAQ (reference sequence). Trimming removed 4 bases from V and 5 bases from J; junction bases left unmatched: 7. The CDR3 consists of 15 residues. The DNA of the CDR3 is TGTGCCAGCAGCTCGATTCCGGGACAGAATGAAAAACTGTTTTTT. Its protein is CASSSIPGQNEKLFF.

The rearrangement joins TRBV6-1 to TRBJ1-5; maybe TRBD1 (5 bases). Between the trimmed V and J ends, which lost 3 bases and 7 bases, there was a span of 10 bases. The CDR3 runs to 13 residues. Looked up from germline, CDR1 is MNHNS and CDR2 is SASEGT. The CDR3 reads CASSDRERQPQHF. The CDR3 DNA reads as TGTGCCAGCAGTGACAGGGAACGCCAGCCCCAGCATTTT.

The chain joins TRBV10-3 to TRBJ1-2, with D perhaps TRBD1 (6 bases). The CDR3 totals 14 residues. The ends were cut back, 2 bases at V and 6 bases at J, with 13 bases in the middle. CDR1 is ENHRY and CDR2 is SYGVKD in the germline V gene. CDR3 residues: CAISELGGENGYTF. The CDR3 coding sequence is TGTGCCATCAGTGAGCTAGGGGGGGAGAATGGCTACACCTTC.